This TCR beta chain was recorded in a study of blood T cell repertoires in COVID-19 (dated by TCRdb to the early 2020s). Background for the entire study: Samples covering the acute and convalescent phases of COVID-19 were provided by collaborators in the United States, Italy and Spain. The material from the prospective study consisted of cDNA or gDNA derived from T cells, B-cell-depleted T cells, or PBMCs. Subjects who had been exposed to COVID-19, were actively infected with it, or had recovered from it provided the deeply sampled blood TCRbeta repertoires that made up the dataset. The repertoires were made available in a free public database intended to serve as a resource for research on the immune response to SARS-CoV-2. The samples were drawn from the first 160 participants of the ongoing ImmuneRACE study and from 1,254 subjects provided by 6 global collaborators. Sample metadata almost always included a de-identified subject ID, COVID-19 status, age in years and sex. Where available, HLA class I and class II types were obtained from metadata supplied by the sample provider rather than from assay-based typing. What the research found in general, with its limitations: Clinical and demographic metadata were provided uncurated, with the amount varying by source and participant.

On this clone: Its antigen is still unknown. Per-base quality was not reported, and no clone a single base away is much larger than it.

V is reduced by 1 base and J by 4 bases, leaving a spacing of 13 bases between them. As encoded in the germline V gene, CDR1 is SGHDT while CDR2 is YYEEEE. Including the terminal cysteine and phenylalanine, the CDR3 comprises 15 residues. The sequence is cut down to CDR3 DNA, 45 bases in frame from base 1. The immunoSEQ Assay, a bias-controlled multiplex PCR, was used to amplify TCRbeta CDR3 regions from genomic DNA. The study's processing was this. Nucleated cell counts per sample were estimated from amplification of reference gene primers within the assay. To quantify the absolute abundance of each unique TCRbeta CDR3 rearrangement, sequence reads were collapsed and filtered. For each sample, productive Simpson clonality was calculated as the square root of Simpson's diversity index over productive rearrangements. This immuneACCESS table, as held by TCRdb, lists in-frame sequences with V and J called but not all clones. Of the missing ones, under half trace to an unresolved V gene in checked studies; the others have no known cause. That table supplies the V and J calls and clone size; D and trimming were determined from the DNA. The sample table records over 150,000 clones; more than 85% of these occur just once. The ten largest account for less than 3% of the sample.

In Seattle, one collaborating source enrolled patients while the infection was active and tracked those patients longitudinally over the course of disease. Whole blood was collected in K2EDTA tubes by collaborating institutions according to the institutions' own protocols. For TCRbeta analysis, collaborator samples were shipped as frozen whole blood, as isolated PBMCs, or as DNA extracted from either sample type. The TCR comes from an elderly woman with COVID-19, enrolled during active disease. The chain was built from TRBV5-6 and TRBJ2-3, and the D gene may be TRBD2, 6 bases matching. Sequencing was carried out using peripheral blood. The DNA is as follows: TGTGCCAGCAGCTTGTCGGGAGTTGGGGCAGATACGCAGTATTTT. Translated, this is CASSLSGVGADTQYF.